This is a list of T cell receptor beta chains from one sample in a study of human T cells and chemical hapten exposure. From the RACE reads, TCRdb called clonotypes with MiXCR, one entry per CDR3 protein. The sample holds about 56,000 distinct CDR3 sequences, over 7.5% seen once. Sample: whole blood, taken in connection with sensitization to the hapten diphenylcyclopropenone (DPC). These receptors were taken from a woman in her thirties or forties with alopecia areata. Some clones in this sample may be carry-over from other donors' samples. Each CDR3 is given with its conserved first and last residue. D genes are given only for firm matches. Clone size appears in some rows only: once, few, many, or a class for an expanded clone.

d_call: TRBD1; v_call: TRBV18; clone_size: many; j_call: TRBJ2-7; cdr3_aa: CASSPIDRDHEQYF; cdr3_nt: TGTGCCAGCTCACCAATTGACAGGGACCACGAGCAGTACTTC
d_call: NA; v_call: TRBV11-1; clone_size: NA; j_call: TRBJ1-1; cdr3_aa: CASSTGLGGNTEAFF; cdr3_nt: TGTGCCAGCAGTACGGGACTTGGGGGGAACACTGAAGCTTTCTTT
d_call: TRBD1; v_call: TRBV20-1; clone_size: NA; j_call: TRBJ1-1; cdr3_aa: CSATHLDRVWVMDTEAFF; cdr3_nt: TGCAGTGCTACCCACTTGGACAGGGTATGGGTCATGGACACTGAAGCTTTCTTT
d_call: NA; v_call: TRBV12-3/TRBV12-4; clone_size: many; j_call: TRBJ2-5; cdr3_aa: CASSLLRGAEETQYF; cdr3_nt: TGTGCCAGCAGTCTCCTACGAGGGGCGGAAGAGACCCAGTACTTC
d_call: NA; v_call: TRBV10-3; clone_size: few; j_call: TRBJ2-1; cdr3_aa: CATGLGDNEQFF; cdr3_nt: TGTGCCACCGGTTTGGGGGACAATGAGCAGTTCTTC
d_call: NA; v_call: TRBV2; clone_size: many; j_call: TRBJ1-4; cdr3_aa: CASRQFREAEKLFF; cdr3_nt: TGTGCCAGCAGGCAGTTCAGGGAGGCTGAAAAACTGTTTTTT
d_call: NA; v_call: TRBV15; clone_size: many; j_call: TRBJ2-1; cdr3_aa: CATSRVSGNNEQFF; cdr3_nt: TGTGCCACCAGCAGAGTGTCAGGGAACAATGAGCAGTTCTTC
d_call: NA; v_call: TRBV7-2; clone_size: many; j_call: TRBJ2-1; cdr3_aa: CASSSEGSNEQFF; cdr3_nt: TGTGCCAGCAGCTCGGAGGGGTCCAATGAGCAGTTCTTC
d_call: NA; v_call: TRBV12-3/TRBV12-4; clone_size: many; j_call: TRBJ2-3; cdr3_aa: CASTPGHSTDTQYF; cdr3_nt: TGTGCCAGCACCCCGGGCCATAGCACAGATACGCAGTATTTT
d_call: TRBD1; v_call: TRBV5-6; clone_size: few; j_call: TRBJ2-4; cdr3_aa: CASSLAGTGSDIQYF; cdr3_nt: TGTGCCAGCAGCTTGGCCGGGACAGGGAGTGACATTCAGTACTTC
d_call: TRBD2; v_call: TRBV20-1; clone_size: NA; j_call: TRBJ2-7; cdr3_aa: CSAQLSGGAREQYF; cdr3_nt: TGCAGTGCTCAGCTCAGCGGGGGGGCCAGAGAGCAGTACTTC
d_call: TRBD1; v_call: TRBV6-4; clone_size: NA; j_call: TRBJ2-1; cdr3_aa: CASSHGAGGNNEQFF; cdr3_nt: TGTGCCAGCAGCCACGGGGCAGGGGGTAACAATGAGCAGTTCTTC
d_call: NA; v_call: TRBV19; clone_size: NA; j_call: TRBJ2-2; cdr3_aa: CASSVNRRTGELFF; cdr3_nt: TGTGCCAGTAGTGTAAACAGGCGTACCGGGGAGCTGTTTTTT
d_call: TRBD1; v_call: TRBV27; clone_size: many; j_call: TRBJ1-4; cdr3_aa: CASSLRQGAKKLFF; cdr3_nt: TGTGCCAGCAGTTTACGACAGGGGGCAAAGAAACTGTTTTTT
d_call: NA; v_call: TRBV7-2; clone_size: NA; j_call: TRBJ1-6; cdr3_aa: CASSLGGSSSLHF; cdr3_nt: TGTGCCAGCAGCTTAGGTGGCAGTTCCTCCCTCCACTTT
d_call: NA; v_call: TRBV29-1; clone_size: NA; j_call: TRBJ1-2; cdr3_aa: CSVEFGDRYGYTF; cdr3_nt: TGCAGCGTTGAATTTGGAGACAGATATGGCTACACCTTC
d_call: NA; v_call: TRBV9; clone_size: many; j_call: TRBJ2-1; cdr3_aa: CASSVGGLSYNEQFF; cdr3_nt: TGTGCCAGCAGCGTCGGAGGGCTCTCCTACAATGAGCAGTTCTTC
d_call: TRBD2; v_call: TRBV27; clone_size: many; j_call: TRBJ2-7; cdr3_aa: CASSLAPGGSYEQYF; cdr3_nt: TGTGCCAGCAGTTTAGCCCCGGGGGGTTCCTACGAGCAGTACTTC
d_call: NA; v_call: TRBV11-2; clone_size: NA; j_call: TRBJ1-2; cdr3_aa: CASSLRGGPANYGYTF; cdr3_nt: TGTGCCAGCAGCTTAAGGGGAGGGCCCGCTAACTATGGCTACACCTTC
d_call: NA; v_call: TRBV5-6; clone_size: many; j_call: TRBJ1-6; cdr3_aa: CASSLSPRVNSPLHF; cdr3_nt: TGTGCCAGCAGCTTATCCCCCAGGGTCAATTCACCCCTCCACTTT
d_call: TRBD1; v_call: TRBV6-2/TRBV6-3; clone_size: NA; j_call: TRBJ2-2; cdr3_aa: CASSYSAGTGGAKVAGELFF; cdr3_nt: TGTGCCAGCAGTTACTCGGCTGGGACAGGGGGCGCGAAGGTGGCCGGGGAGCTGTTTTTT
d_call: NA; v_call: TRBV27; clone_size: many; j_call: TRBJ2-3; cdr3_aa: CASSLEGPQSTDTQYF; cdr3_nt: TGTGCCAGCAGTTTAGAGGGACCCCAAAGCACAGATACGCAGTATTTT
d_call: NA; v_call: TRBV28; clone_size: many; j_call: TRBJ1-4; cdr3_aa: CASSFWDRGEKLFF; cdr3_nt: TGTGCCAGCAGTTTCTGGGATCGAGGGGAAAAACTGTTTTTT
d_call: NA; v_call: TRBV6-5; clone_size: few; j_call: TRBJ2-3; cdr3_aa: CASSRDTGAATYTQYF; cdr3_nt: TGTGCCAGCAGCCGCGACACGGGGGCCGCCACTTATACGCAGTATTTT
d_call: NA; v_call: TRBV20-1; clone_size: many; j_call: TRBJ2-7; cdr3_aa: CSANFQGKSYEQYF; cdr3_nt: TGCAGTGCGAACTTCCAGGGGAAATCCTACGAGCAGTACTTC
d_call: TRBD1; v_call: TRBV6-2/TRBV6-3; clone_size: few; j_call: TRBJ2-2; cdr3_aa: CASSYGQGAMTGELFF; cdr3_nt: TGTGCCAGCAGTTACGGGCAGGGGGCGATGACCGGGGAGCTGTTTTTT
d_call: NA; v_call: TRBV10-3; clone_size: many; j_call: TRBJ1-1; cdr3_aa: CAISDRGNTEAFF; cdr3_nt: TGTGCCATCAGTGACAGGGGGAACACTGAAGCTTTCTTT
d_call: NA; v_call: TRBV11-3; clone_size: NA; j_call: TRBJ2-5; cdr3_aa: CASSSSWGQGETQYF; cdr3_nt: TGTGCCAGCAGCTCCTCTTGGGGCCAAGGGGAGACCCAGTACTTC
d_call: NA; v_call: TRBV12-3/TRBV12-4; clone_size: many; j_call: TRBJ1-5; cdr3_aa: CASSFGRARQPQHF; cdr3_nt: TGTGCCAGCAGTTTCGGACGGGCTCGTCAGCCCCAGCATTTT
d_call: NA; v_call: TRBV5-5; clone_size: few; j_call: TRBJ2-7; cdr3_aa: CASSLFTYEQYF; cdr3_nt: TGTGCCAGCAGCTTGTTTACCTACGAGCAGTACTTC
d_call: TRBD1; v_call: TRBV6-5; clone_size: NA; j_call: TRBJ1-1; cdr3_aa: CASSRQGTNTEAFF; cdr3_nt: TGTGCCAGCAGCCGACAGGGGACTAACACTGAAGCTTTCTTT
d_call: TRBD1; v_call: TRBV7-6; clone_size: many; j_call: TRBJ1-5; cdr3_aa: CASSSDRAGLAQHF; cdr3_nt: TGTGCCAGCAGCTCAGACAGGGCCGGGCTGGCCCAGCATTTT
d_call: NA; v_call: TRBV14; clone_size: many; j_call: TRBJ2-1; cdr3_aa: CASRHKTGRDEQFF; cdr3_nt: TGTGCCAGCAGACATAAAACAGGGCGCGATGAGCAGTTCTTC
d_call: NA; v_call: TRBV14; clone_size: NA; j_call: TRBJ2-4; cdr3_aa: CASSLTDPRKNIQYF; cdr3_nt: TGTGCCAGCAGCCTGACGGACCCCCGGAAAAACATTCAGTACTTC
d_call: TRBD1; v_call: TRBV3-1; clone_size: NA; j_call: TRBJ2-5; cdr3_aa: CASSRNTGTGAETQYF; cdr3_nt: TGTGCCAGCAGCCGAAACACCGGGACAGGGGCAGAGACCCAGTACTTC
d_call: NA; v_call: TRBV25-1; clone_size: many; j_call: TRBJ2-2; cdr3_aa: CASRDSSNTGELFF; cdr3_nt: TGTGCCAGCCGGGACTCTTCGAACACCGGGGAGCTGTTTTTT
d_call: TRBD2; v_call: TRBV9; clone_size: few; j_call: TRBJ2-2; cdr3_aa: CASSVRSRGDTGELFF; cdr3_nt: TGTGCCAGCAGCGTAAGGTCCCGGGGGGACACCGGGGAGCTGTTTTTT
d_call: NA; v_call: TRBV18; clone_size: few; j_call: TRBJ1-2; cdr3_aa: CASSPRTVNYGYTF; cdr3_nt: TGTGCCAGCTCACCAAGGACGGTAAACTATGGCTACACCTTC
d_call: TRBD1; v_call: TRBV12-3/TRBV12-4; clone_size: many; j_call: TRBJ1-1; cdr3_aa: CASSPGQGIEAFF; cdr3_nt: TGTGCCAGCAGTCCGGGACAGGGCATAGAAGCTTTCTTT
d_call: NA; v_call: TRBV6-4; clone_size: many; j_call: TRBJ2-1; cdr3_aa: CASSDRVGGPHNEQFF; cdr3_nt: TGTGCCAGCAGTGACAGGGTCGGGGGGCCACACAATGAGCAGTTCTTC
d_call: NA; v_call: TRBV2; clone_size: many; j_call: TRBJ2-7; cdr3_aa: CASSGLWAPGPYEQYF; cdr3_nt: TGTGCCAGCAGTGGATTGTGGGCACCAGGGCCCTACGAGCAGTACTTC
d_call: NA; v_call: TRBV9; clone_size: many; j_call: TRBJ1-5; cdr3_aa: CASSVGGGNQPQHF; cdr3_nt: TGTGCCAGCAGCGTAGGCGGAGGCAATCAGCCCCAGCATTTT
d_call: NA; v_call: TRBV19; clone_size: many; j_call: TRBJ2-1; cdr3_aa: CASAKEGGSYNEQFF; cdr3_nt: TGTGCCAGCGCAAAAGAGGGGGGTTCCTACAATGAGCAGTTCTTC
d_call: TRBD1; v_call: TRBV12-3/TRBV12-4; clone_size: NA; j_call: TRBJ1-2; cdr3_aa: CASSAPGTGGHGYTF; cdr3_nt: TGTGCCAGCAGTGCCCCCGGGACAGGGGGCCATGGCTACACCTTC
d_call: TRBD2; v_call: TRBV4-1; clone_size: NA; j_call: TRBJ2-5; cdr3_aa: CASSTLLAGGPRETQYF; cdr3_nt: TGCGCCAGCAGCACGCTTCTAGCGGGGGGGCCGAGGGAGACCCAGTACTTC
d_call: NA; v_call: TRBV7-9; clone_size: many; j_call: TRBJ1-1; cdr3_aa: CASSYPPGAPVNTEAFF; cdr3_nt: TGTGCCAGCAGCTACCCCCCGGGTGCCCCGGTAAACACTGAAGCTTTCTTT
d_call: TRBD1; v_call: TRBV3-1; clone_size: many; j_call: TRBJ2-2; cdr3_aa: CASSPTGVETGELFF; cdr3_nt: TGTGCCAGCAGCCCGACAGGGGTAGAAACCGGGGAGCTGTTTTTT
d_call: TRBD2; v_call: TRBV20-1; clone_size: NA; j_call: TRBJ2-7; cdr3_aa: CSASLAGDYEQYF; cdr3_nt: TGCAGTGCTAGTCTAGCGGGGGACTACGAGCAGTACTTC
d_call: NA; v_call: TRBV23-1; clone_size: many; j_call: TRBJ1-5; cdr3_aa: CASSQSSQSQSNQPQHF; cdr3_nt: TGCGCCAGCAGTCAATCGTCCCAGTCTCAGAGCAATCAGCCCCAGCATTTT
d_call: NA; v_call: TRBV10-3; clone_size: NA; j_call: TRBJ2-3; cdr3_aa: CAISLGSFTDTQYF; cdr3_nt: TGTGCCATCAGTCTAGGTTCCTTCACAGATACGCAGTATTTT
d_call: TRBD2; v_call: TRBV20-1; clone_size: many; j_call: TRBJ2-3; cdr3_aa: CSAEAGGRGDTQYF; cdr3_nt: TGCAGTGCTGAGGCGGGGGGGCGAGGAGATACGCAGTATTTT
d_call: NA; v_call: TRBV6-4; clone_size: few; j_call: TRBJ2-3; cdr3_aa: CASSPKLGGADTQYF; cdr3_nt: TGTGCCAGCAGTCCTAAACTAGGAGGGGCAGATACGCAGTATTTT
d_call: NA; v_call: TRBV13; clone_size: many; j_call: TRBJ1-1; cdr3_aa: CASSPLQGKAFF; cdr3_nt: TGTGCCAGCAGCCCCTTACAGGGTAAAGCTTTCTTT
d_call: TRBD2; v_call: TRBV6-1; clone_size: many; j_call: TRBJ2-7; cdr3_aa: CATIGGAYEQYF; cdr3_nt: TGTGCCACTATCGGGGGGGCCTACGAGCAGTACTTC
d_call: NA; v_call: TRBV6-1; clone_size: few; j_call: TRBJ1-5; cdr3_aa: CASMGPNQPQHF; cdr3_nt: TGTGCCAGCATGGGACCTAATCAGCCCCAGCATTTT
d_call: TRBD2; v_call: TRBV7-6; clone_size: few; j_call: TRBJ2-5; cdr3_aa: CASSPREGPETQYF; cdr3_nt: TGTGCCAGCAGCCCCCGGGAGGGTCCAGAGACCCAGTACTTC
d_call: TRBD1; v_call: TRBV28; clone_size: NA; j_call: TRBJ1-5; cdr3_aa: CASSLHRGPQHF; cdr3_nt: TGTGCCAGCAGTCTCCACAGGGGACCCCAGCATTTT
d_call: NA; v_call: TRBV7-9; clone_size: many; j_call: TRBJ1-2; cdr3_aa: CASSLGGRGNGYTF; cdr3_nt: TGTGCCAGCAGCTTAGGCGGTCGGGGTAATGGCTACACCTTC
d_call: NA; v_call: TRBV20-1; clone_size: few; j_call: TRBJ2-3; cdr3_aa: CSASTGRPGASTQYF; cdr3_nt: TGCAGTGCTAGTACCGGCCGTCCAGGGGCGAGTACGCAGTATTTT